This T cell receptor (beta chain) is from a study of blood T cell repertoires in COVID-19. Seattle researchers signed up patients amid active infection and tracked them longitudinally. Original handling: Estimation of nucleated cell counts relied on the amplification of reference gene primers. Libraries were prepared by immunoSEQ multiplex PCR; TCRdb keeps only in-frame clonotypes and omits some of them. V, J and clone size were drawn from that table, and D and trimming were deduced from the DNA. The sample contains 330,000 or so clones, roughly 89% of which appear only once. V trimming: 5 bases; J trimming: 7 bases; junction bases outside the gene matches: 10. The CDR3 runs 15 residues. The germline CDR1 and CDR2 sequences are LNHDA and SQIVND (reference sequence).

Sequencing was done on a sample of peripheral blood. V is TRBV19 and J is TRBJ1-5; 8 bases line up with TRBD1. The receptor was isolated from a woman aged 55 to 70 with COVID-19, enrolled during active disease. The CDR3 DNA reads as TGTGCCAGTAGTGTTGGACAGGGAATTCGACAGCCCCAGCATTTT. The encoded protein is CASSVGQGIRQPQHF.